What follows are 21 T cell receptor beta chains derived from one specimen sequenced in a study of T cell repertoires in cytomegalovirus infection. TCRdb recomputed calls from the reads with MiXCR, one row per CDR3 protein. This sample yields hundreds of thousands of distinct CDR3 sequences, of which about a sixth are seen a single time; approximately 12% belongs to the top ten. Source material: PBMCs. The origin of the receptors is a human donor in good health (CMV status not recorded). Some clones in this sample may be carry-over from other donors' samples.

Comment on this clonotype: One base away lies a much larger clone, so this may be a sequencing read error. The chain employs TRBV6-2 or TRBV6-3 and TRBJ2-7; D remains unclear. Germline assignment: CDR1 MNHEY and CDR2 SVGEGT. CDR3 length: 14 residues. CDR3 in DNA: TGTGCCAGCTGTTACTCGTCCTCAGGCTACGAGCAGTACTTC. This encodes CASCYSSSGYEQYF.

This clonotype has at least ten counts. CDR3 bases: TGTGCCAGCAGCCCACAATCAGGGGGCGCGGAAACCGGGGAGCTGTTTTTT. Translating it yields CASSPQSGGAETGELFF. The rearrangement uses TRBV7-2 and TRBJ2-2, with 8 positions matching TRBD1. Trimming cost V 5 bases and J 5 bases; bases outside gene matches: 13. The V gene's germline CDR1 is SGHTA and CDR2 FQGNSA. This CDR3 spans 17 amino acids.

This clonotype was picked up many times. The J gene is TRBJ1-4, the V gene TRBV6-1, with a possible D match to TRBD1 (5 bases). The germline V gene encodes CDR1 MNHNS and CDR2 SASEGT. Trimming took off 5 bases at V and 6 bases at J, with 13 bases between the two ends. CDR3 length: 14 amino acids. This CDR3 is CASSWAGRDEKLFF. DNA for the CDR3: TGTGCCAGCAGTTGGGCAGGGAGAGATGAAAAACTGTTTTTT.

This clonotype was seen more than once but under ten times. The chain has TRBV18 and TRBJ1-6; D is perhaps TRBD1 (6 bases). Between the trimmed V and J ends, which lost 5 bases and 10 bases, there was a span of 15 bases. The CDR3 spans 14 residues. Germline assignment: CDR1 KGHSH and CDR2 LQKENI. The CDR3 DNA reads TGTGCCAGCTCATCAGGGGTTGGTGACTCACCCCTCCACTTT. Translating it yields CASSSGVGDSPLHF. Full variable domain (outside the CDR3, taken from reference TRBV18 and TRBJ1-6): NAGVMQNPRHLVRRRGQEARLRCSPMKGHSHVYWYRQLPEEGLKFMVYLQKENIIDESGMPKERFSAEFPKEGPSILRIQQVVRGDSAAYFCASSSGVGDSPLHFGNGTRLTVT.

Many counts were recorded for this clonotype. The CDR3 bases are TGTGCCAGCAGTTACCAATCCCCACCATCCGGGGATCAGCCCCAGCATTTT. Amino acid sequence: CASSYQSPPSGDQPQHF. The J gene is TRBJ1-5, the V gene TRBV6-5; the D is unclear. Germline V CDR1 and CDR2: MNHEY, SVGAGI. CDR3 length: 17 amino acids. The V and J ends lost 2 bases and 5 bases respectively, with 19 bases between them.

V is TRBV2 and J is TRBJ1-5; TRBD1 aligns across 10 bases. Germline values: CDR1 SNHLY, CDR2 FYNNEI. The CDR3 extends over 15 amino acids. The V gene end was trimmed by 8 bases and the J gene end by 5 bases; junction bases not matched to a gene: 9. The CDR3, as DNA: TGTGCCAGCCTATACCGGACAGGGGGAGATCAGCCCCAGCATTTT. Translating it yields CASLYRTGGDQPQHF. Combining the CDR3 with reference TRBV2 and TRBJ1-5 gives the whole variable domain EPEVTQTPSHQVTQMGQEVILRCVPISNHLYFYWYRQILGQKVEFLVSFYNNEISEKSEIFDDQFSVERPDGSNFTLKIRSTKLEDSAMYFCASLYRTGGDQPQHFGDGTRLSIL.

This chain links TRBV2 with TRBJ2-1; TRBD2 matches 8 bases. Germline lookup yields CDR1 SNHLY and CDR2 FYNNEI. This CDR3 is built from 15 residues. Trimming took 8 bases from V and 2 from J; bases not matched to a gene: 8. The CDR3 here is CASSGRGGPYNEQFF. In DNA, the CDR3 is TGTGCCAGCTCCGGGAGGGGAGGCCCCTACAATGAGCAGTTCTTC.

The chain employs TRBV20-1 and TRBJ2-3, with 8 bases matching TRBD2. The CDR3 extends over 17 amino acids. Trimming took 3 bases from V and 4 from J; bases not matched to a gene: 15. Per germline, CDR1 DFQATT and CDR2 SNEGSKA (reference sequence). CDR3 sequence: CSASAPSGTSFPDTQYF. Written as DNA, the CDR3 is TGCAGTGCTAGCGCACCGTCCGGGACTAGTTTCCCAGATACGCAGTATTTT.

This clonotype has ten or more counts. The chain combines TRBV6-1 with TRBJ2-5; 7 bases are shared with TRBD1. CDR1 is MNHNS and CDR2 is SASEGT in the germline V gene. The CDR3 runs to 14 residues. The junction had 3 bases not matched to a gene; V was cut back by 2 bases and J by 3 bases. In DNA form, the CDR3 reads TGTGCCAGCAGTGAATCGACAGGGAAAGAGACCCAGTACTTC. It encodes CASSESTGKETQYF.

This clonotype has at least ten counts. The chain links TRBV15 to TRBJ1-1, with D maybe TRBD1 (5 bases). This CDR3 has 16 amino acids. Looked up from germline, CDR1 is LNHNV and CDR2 is YYDKDF (reference sequence). V lost 3 bases to trimming and J lost 1 base, with 15 bases between them. The CDR3: CATSRGALGQNTEAFF. CDR3 DNA sequence: TGTGCCACCAGCAGGGGAGCTCTAGGACAGAACACTGAAGCTTTCTTT.

This clonotype was counted a few times. V gene TRBV9 combines with J gene TRBJ2-1; 9 bases match TRBD2. Germline loops: CDR1 SGDLS, CDR2 YYNGEE. The J segment lost 8 bases and the V segment lost 0 bases, leaving 0 bases of the junction unmatched. This CDR3 comprises 13 residues. The CDR3 sequence: CASSVVAGDEQFF. The CDR3 DNA reads TGTGCCAGCAGCGTAGTAGCGGGGGATGAGCAGTTCTTC.

At least ten counts were recorded for this clonotype. CDR3 sequence (DNA): TGTGCCAGCAGTTTCCCCCGCCACCGGGAGATCAACTACTGGGGGACCTTC. This gives the protein CASSFPRHREINYWGTF. This chain connects TRBV12-3 or TRBV12-4 to TRBJ1-2; possibly TRBD1 for D (5 bases). This CDR3 has 17 amino acids. Trimming took 3 bases from V and 14 from J, leaving 31 bases between them.

The gene calls are TRBV6-2 or TRBV6-3 and TRBJ2-1, with D possibly matching TRBD2 (7 bases). CDR3 length: 13 residues. Per the germline V gene, CDR1 is MNHEY and CDR2 is SVGEGT. Trimming cost V 2 bases and J 9 bases, with 11 bases left between them. As DNA, the CDR3 is TGTGCCAGCAGTTACGAGGGGGGGGTTGAGCAGTTCTTC. Its protein product is CASSYEGGVEQFF.

This clonotype was detected ten times or more. The rearrangement joins TRBV7-3 to TRBJ2-6; 10 bases match TRBD1. Per germline, CDR1 SGHTA and CDR2 FQGTGA. There are 18 residues in the CDR3. The V gene end was trimmed by 4 bases and the J gene end by 0 bases; junction bases not matched to a gene: 6. The CDR3 bases are TGTGCCAGCAGCTCTGCCGGGACAGGGGTCTCTGGGGCCAACGTCCTGACTTTC. Protein: CASSSAGTGVSGANVLTF.

V usage is TRBV6-1 and J usage is TRBJ2-1; 9 bases are a match to TRBD1. The CDR3 runs 17 residues. The ends lost 5 bases at V and 2 bases at J; junction bases unmatched: 10. The germline gives CDR1 MNHNS, CDR2 SASEGT. The CDR3 sequence: CASSIRGRDRAYNEQFF. CDR3 sequence (DNA): TGTGCCAGCAGTATCCGGGGGAGGGACAGGGCCTACAATGAGCAGTTCTTC.

V and J are TRBV4-2 and TRBJ2-5; TRBD1 matches at 12 bases. There are 16 residues in the CDR3. V shed 2 bases, J shed 5 bases, and the junction held 6 bases outside the gene matches. Germline V gene sequence: CDR1 LGHNA, CDR2 YNFKEQ. The CDR3 region has the DNA TGTGCCAGCAGCCAACTCAGGGACAGGGGGCGGGAGACCCAGTACTTC. Amino acid sequence: CASSQLRDRGRETQYF.

This clonotype was recorded at least ten times. The chain couples TRBV7-2 to TRBJ2-1; D is ambiguous. V dropped 3 bases and J dropped 8 bases, with 11 bases sitting between them. CDR3 length: 13 amino acids. The germline CDR1 and CDR2 sequences are SGHTA and FQGNSA. CDR3 loop: CASSFGHPDEQFF. The CDR3 DNA is TGTGCCAGCAGCTTCGGTCACCCCGATGAGCAGTTCTTC.

This clonotype has ten or more counts. This sequence joins TRBV7-2 and TRBJ1-6; D might be TRBD1 (6 bases). The CDR3 covers 18 residues. The germline V and J ends were trimmed by 5 bases and 7 bases, with 24 bases remaining between them. Germline V lookup: CDR1 SGHTA, CDR2 FQGNSA. CDR3 sequence reads: CASSTGPGKTGYNSPLHF. CDR3 sequence (DNA): TGTGCCAGCAGCACCGGACCGGGGAAGACAGGTTACAATTCACCCCTCCACTTT.

This clonotype has just a few counts. This sequence joins TRBV6-1 and TRBJ2-7; possibly TRBD2 for D (7 bases). The CDR3 is 15 amino acids. Trimming shortened V by 8 bases and J by 3 bases, and 20 bases separated the two germline ends. Germline V CDR1 and CDR2: MNHNS, SASEGT. The CDR3 region is CASRREGGAFYEQYF. The CDR3 nucleotides are TGTGCCAGCCGGAGGGAGGGGGGGGCCTTCTACGAGCAGTACTTC.

This clonotype was detected a few times. A much larger clone differs from this one at a single base, so this may be a read error. The chain is built from TRBV5-6 and TRBJ2-5; 7 positions match TRBD1. The CDR3 is 13 residues long. Germline CDR1 reads SGHDT; CDR2 reads YYEEEE. V dropped 2 bases and J dropped 4; count of bases not matched to a gene: 2. This CDR3 is CASSFPGGETQYF. The CDR3 DNA sequence: TGTGCCAGCAGCTTCCCAGGGGGAGAGACCCAGTACTTC.

The V gene is TRBV15, the J gene TRBJ2-1; D call uncertain. The CDR3 loop spans 15 amino acids. The germline gives CDR1 LNHNV, CDR2 YYDKDF (reference sequence). The ends were cut back, 0 bases at V and 2 bases at J, with 8 bases in the middle. CDR3 nucleotides: TGTGCCACCAGCAGAGAACTGGGAACCTACAATGAGCAGTTCTTC. The encoded protein is CATSRELGTYNEQFF.